This entry concerns a single TCR beta chain. Its antigen is still unknown. Profiled with immunoSEQ multiplex PCR; TCRdb holds only in-frame clones, not every one. The repertoire consists of over 75,000 clones, with about 89% occurring once and the leading ten covering about 9%. The data derive from a study of OX40 agonist ivuxolimab in advanced cancers. Points from the study as a whole: Antigen specificity remained undetermined for the expanded peripheral T cells.

This CDR3 spans 15 amino acids. V lost 5 bases and J lost 3, with 14 bases in between. The germline V gene has CDR1 SEHNR and CDR2 FQNEAQ (reference sequence). The receptor's source is an adult with an advanced solid tumor such as melanoma, head and neck, liver or kidney cancer. The gene calls are TRBV7-9 and TRBJ1-5; D is possibly TRBD1 (5 bases). The sample consisted of CD4+ or CD8+ T cells sorted from blood, taken in a trial of the OX40 agonist ivuxolimab. DNA of the CDR3: TGTGCCAGCAGCCCCGGCGGGGGACCCAATCAGCCCCAGCATTTT. Translating gives CASSPGGGPNQPQHF.